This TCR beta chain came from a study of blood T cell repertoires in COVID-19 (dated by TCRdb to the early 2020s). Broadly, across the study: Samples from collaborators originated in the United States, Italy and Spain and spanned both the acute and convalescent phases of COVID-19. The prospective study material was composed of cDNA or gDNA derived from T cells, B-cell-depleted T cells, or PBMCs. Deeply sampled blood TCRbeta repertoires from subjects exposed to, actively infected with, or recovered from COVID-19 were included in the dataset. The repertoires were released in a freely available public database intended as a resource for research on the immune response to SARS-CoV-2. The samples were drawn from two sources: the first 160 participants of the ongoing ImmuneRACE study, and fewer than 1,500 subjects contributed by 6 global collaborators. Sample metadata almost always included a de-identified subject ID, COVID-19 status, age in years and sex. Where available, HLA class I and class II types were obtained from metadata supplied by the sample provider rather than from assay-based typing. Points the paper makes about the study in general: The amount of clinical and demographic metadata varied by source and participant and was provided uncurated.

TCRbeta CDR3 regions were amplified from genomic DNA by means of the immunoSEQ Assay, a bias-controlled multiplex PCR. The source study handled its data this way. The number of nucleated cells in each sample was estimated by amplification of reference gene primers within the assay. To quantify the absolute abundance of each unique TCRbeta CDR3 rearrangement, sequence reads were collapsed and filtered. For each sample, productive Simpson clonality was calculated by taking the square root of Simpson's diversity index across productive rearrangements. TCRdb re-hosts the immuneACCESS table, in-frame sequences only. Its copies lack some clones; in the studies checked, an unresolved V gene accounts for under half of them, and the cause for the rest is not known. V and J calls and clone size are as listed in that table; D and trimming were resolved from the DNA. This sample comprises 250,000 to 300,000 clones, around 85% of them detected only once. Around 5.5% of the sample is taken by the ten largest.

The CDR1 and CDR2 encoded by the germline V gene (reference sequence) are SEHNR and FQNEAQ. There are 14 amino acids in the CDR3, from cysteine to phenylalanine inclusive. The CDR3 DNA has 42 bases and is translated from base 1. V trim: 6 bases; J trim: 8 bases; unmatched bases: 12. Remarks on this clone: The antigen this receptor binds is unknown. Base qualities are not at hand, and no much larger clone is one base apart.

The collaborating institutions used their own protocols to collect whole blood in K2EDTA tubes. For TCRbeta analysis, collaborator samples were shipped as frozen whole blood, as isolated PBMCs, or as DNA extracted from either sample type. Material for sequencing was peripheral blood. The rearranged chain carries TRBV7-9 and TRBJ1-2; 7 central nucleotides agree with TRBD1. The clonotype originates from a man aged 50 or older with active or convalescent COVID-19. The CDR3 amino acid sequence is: CASSRGTELSGYTF. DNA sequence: TGTGCCAGCAGTCGTGGGACAGAACTATCCGGCTACACCTTC. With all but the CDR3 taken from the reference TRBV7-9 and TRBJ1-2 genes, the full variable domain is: DTGVSQNPRHKITKRGQNVTFRCDPISEHNRLYWYRQTLGQGPEFLTYFQNEAQLEKSRLLSDRFSAERPKGSFSTLEIQRTEQGDSAMYLCASSRGTELSGYTFGSGTRLTVV.